The clone carrying this TCR beta chain was detected only a few times. Trimming at V came to 5 bases and at J to 2 bases, leaving 6 bases not matched to a gene. This CDR3 is built from 15 residues. Germline CDR1 is SGHRS and CDR2 is YFSETQ. A second PCR of 7 to 11 cycles used a sample-barcoded 5' primer and a J-beta primer mix. A tag from a template-switch adaptor with 12 random nucleotides marked each cDNA molecule. A single record per CDR3 protein comes from TCRdb applying MiXCR to the 5' RACE reads. This sample has roughly 640,000 distinct CDR3 sequences, with under 30% found just once. This sample was included in a study of blood T cells in healthy people across ages.

Material: blood. The chain recombines TRBV5-1 with TRBJ2-1, with TRBD1 matching 8 bases. The clonotype comes from an elderly woman in good health. In DNA, the CDR3 is TGCGCCAGCAGATATGACAGGGGACCCTACAATGAGCAGTTCTTC. It specifies CASRYDRGPYNEQFF.